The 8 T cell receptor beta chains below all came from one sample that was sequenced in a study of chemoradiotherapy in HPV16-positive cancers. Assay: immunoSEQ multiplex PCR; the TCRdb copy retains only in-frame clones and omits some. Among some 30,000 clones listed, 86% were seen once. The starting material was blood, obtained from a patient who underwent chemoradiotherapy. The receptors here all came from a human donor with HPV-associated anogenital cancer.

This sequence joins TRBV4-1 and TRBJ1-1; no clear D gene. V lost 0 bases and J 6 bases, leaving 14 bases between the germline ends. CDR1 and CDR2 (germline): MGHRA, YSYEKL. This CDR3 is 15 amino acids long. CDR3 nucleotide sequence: TGCGCCAGCAGCCAAGACGCCGTTGTGGCCGCTGAAGCTTTCTTT. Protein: CASSQDAVVAAEAFF.

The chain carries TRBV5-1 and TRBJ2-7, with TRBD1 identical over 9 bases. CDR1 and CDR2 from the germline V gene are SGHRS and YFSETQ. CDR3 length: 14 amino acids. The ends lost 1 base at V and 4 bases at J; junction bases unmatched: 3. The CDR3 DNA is TGCGCCAGCAGCTTGTCTGGGACAGGGTACGAGCAGTACTTC. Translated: CASSLSGTGYEQYF.

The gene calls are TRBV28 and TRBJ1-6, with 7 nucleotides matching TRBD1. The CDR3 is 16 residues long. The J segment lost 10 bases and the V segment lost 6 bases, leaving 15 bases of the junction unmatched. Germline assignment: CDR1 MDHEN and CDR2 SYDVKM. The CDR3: CASSYPLGTVNSPLHF. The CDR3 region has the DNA TGTGCCAGCAGCTACCCCCTCGGGACAGTTAACTCACCCCTCCACTTT.

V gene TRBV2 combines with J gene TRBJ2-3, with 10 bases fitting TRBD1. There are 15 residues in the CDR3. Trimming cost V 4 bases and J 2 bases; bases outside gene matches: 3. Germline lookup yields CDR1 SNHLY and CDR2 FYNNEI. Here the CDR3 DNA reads TGTGCCAGCAGTGGGGACAGGGGATACACAGATACGCAGTATTTT. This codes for CASSGDRGYTDTQYF.

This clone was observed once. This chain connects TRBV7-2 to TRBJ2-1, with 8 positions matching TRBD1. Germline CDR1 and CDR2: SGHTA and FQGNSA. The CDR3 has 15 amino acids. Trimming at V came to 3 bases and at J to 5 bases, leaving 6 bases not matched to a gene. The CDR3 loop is CASSFGDRTNNEQFF. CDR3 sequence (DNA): TGTGCCAGCAGCTTTGGGGACAGGACTAACAATGAGCAGTTCTTC.

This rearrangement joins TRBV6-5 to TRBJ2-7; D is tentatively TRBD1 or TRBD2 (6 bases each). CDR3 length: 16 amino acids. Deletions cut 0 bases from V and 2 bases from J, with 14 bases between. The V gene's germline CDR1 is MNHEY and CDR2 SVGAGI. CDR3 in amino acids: CASSYSKEGGPYEQYF. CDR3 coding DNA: TGTGCCAGCAGTTACTCGAAGGAGGGGGGCCCCTACGAGCAGTACTTC.

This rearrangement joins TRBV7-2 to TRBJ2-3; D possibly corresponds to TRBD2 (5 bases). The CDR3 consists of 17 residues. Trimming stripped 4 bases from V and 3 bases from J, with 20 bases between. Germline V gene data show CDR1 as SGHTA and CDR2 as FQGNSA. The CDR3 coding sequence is TGTGCCAGCAGCTCGATGACCTCGGCCCCGGGGACAGATACGCAGTATTTT. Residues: CASSSMTSAPGTDTQYF.

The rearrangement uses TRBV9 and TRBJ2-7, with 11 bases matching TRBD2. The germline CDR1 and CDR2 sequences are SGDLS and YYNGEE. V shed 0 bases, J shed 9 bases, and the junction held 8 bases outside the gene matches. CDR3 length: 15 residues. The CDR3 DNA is TGTGCCAGCAGCGTAGGAGGTAGCGGGGGGGATCGGCAGTACTTC. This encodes CASSVGGSGGDRQYF.